This TCR beta chain was observed in a study of cytomegalovirus exposure and HLA in healthy donors. V dropped 9 bases and J dropped 7; count of bases not matched to a gene: 8. CDR1 SEHNR and CDR2 FQNEAQ come from the germline V gene (reference sequence). The CDR3 contains 13 residues. The PCR had 60 Vbeta and 13 Jbeta primers. Sequenced by immunoSEQ multiplex PCR; TCRdb stores in-frame clones only, minus some. Among about 150,000 clones listed, around three quarters were seen once. The sample consisted of PBMCs. The V and J genes are TRBV7-9 and TRBJ2-2; TRBD2 matches 7 bases. The receptor was derived from a man in his forties in good health and CMV-seronegative. The CDR3 loop is CARGGTVRGELFF. In DNA, the CDR3 is TGTGCCAGGGGAGGGACCGTCCGCGGGGAGCTGTTTTTT. Drawing the rest from reference TRBV7-9 and TRBJ2-2, the complete variable domain is DTGVSQNPRHKITKRGQNVTFRCDPISEHNRLYWYRQTLGQGPEFLTYFQNEAQLEKSRLLSDRFSAERPKGSFSTLEIQRTEQGDSAMYLCARGGTVRGELFFGEGSRLTVL.